The 17 T cell receptor beta chains below were found in one sample sequenced in a study of regulatory T cells in long-lasting Graves disease. TCR beta libraries were built with iRepertoire HTBI primers and Arm-PCR of CDR3 regions. TCRdb redid the calling of the multiplex PCR reads with MiXCR, one entry per CDR3 protein. The data show roughly 450,000 distinct CDR3 sequences, roughly 20% seen once. Described time point: persistent/refractory GD, antithyroid drugs over 5 years with positive TRAb. There was RNA extracted from PBMCs, and the TCR library was made from it. The starting material was peripheral blood mononuclear cells (PBMCs), obtained when the disease was refractory, from a patient treated with antithyroid drugs. These receptors were taken from a female donor with Graves disease.

This clonotype has only a few counts. The chain recombines TRBV3-1 with TRBJ2-5; 7 bases agree with TRBD2. This CDR3 is 15 amino acids long. Germline lookup yields CDR1 LGHDT and CDR2 YNNKEL (reference sequence). The J segment lost 5 bases and the V segment lost 1 base, leaving 7 bases of the junction unmatched. The CDR3 coding sequence is TGTGCCAGCAGCCAAGGGGGGGGTTCGGGTGAGACCCAGTACTTC. It is translated as CASSQGGGSGETQYF.

This clonotype came up a few times. The chain is built from TRBV6-1 and TRBJ2-7; 9 nucleotides align to TRBD2. After removal of 6 bases from V and 0 bases from J, the junction contained 6 bases not matched to a gene. The CDR3 has 15 amino acids. CDR1 MNHNS and CDR2 SASEGT come from the germline V gene. The CDR3 nucleotides read TGTGCCAGCAGCCAGACTAGCGGCTTCTCCTACGAGCAGTACTTC. Translation: CASSQTSGFSYEQYF.

Of note for this clonotype: One base away lies a much larger clone, so this may be a sequencing read error. Here the CDR3 omits its conserved ending phenylalanine or tryptophan, so a read error is the likely source. The rearrangement uses TRBV28 and TRBJ2-5; 10 nucleotides align to TRBD2. Germline trimming cut 3 bases from V and 4 bases from J; bases unmatched to any gene: 5. Looked up from germline, CDR1 is MDHEN and CDR2 is SYDVKM. The CDR3 sequence is 15 residues long. For the CDR3, the DNA is TGTGCCAGCAGTTTTGAAGCGGGAGGGCGAGAGACCCAGTACCTC. Its translation: CASSFEAGGRETQYL.

This clonotype has a handful of counts. The chain has TRBV20-1 and TRBJ2-6; D is unresolved. V lost 0 bases and J 0 bases, leaving 6 bases between the germline ends. CDR3 length: 15 amino acids. The germline V gene encodes CDR1 DFQATT and CDR2 SNEGSKA (reference sequence). For the CDR3, the DNA is TGCAGTGCTAGAGAGAGAGTCTCTGGGGCCAACGTCCTGACTTTC. Translation: CSARERVSGANVLTF.

With respect to this clonotype: The germline gene is not matched at one end of the junction; a read error may be the cause. The V and J genes are TRBV7-2 and TRBJ1-6; D is undetermined. The CDR3 consists of 13 residues. CDR1 and CDR2 (germline): SGHTA, FQGNSA. This CDR3 is CASSLASLSALRF. CDR3 nucleotide sequence: TGTGCCAGCAGCTTAGCCTCCCTTTCGGCCCTCCGCTTT.

This clonotype was detected many times. V is TRBV7-8 and J is TRBJ2-7; D might be TRBD1 (6 bases). Trimming stripped 8 bases from V and 2 bases from J, with 19 bases between. Germline V gives CDR1 SGHVS, CDR2 FQNEAQ. The CDR3 runs to 15 residues. The CDR3 region has the DNA TGTGCCAGCGGCGGTTTCGAGGGGGAAACCTACGAGCAGTACTTC. It encodes CASGGFEGETYEQYF.

This clonotype was counted many times. CDR3 protein: CASSATRQANYGYTF. The CDR3 bases are TGTGCCAGCAGTGCGACCCGACAGGCTAACTATGGCTACACCTTC. The chain employs TRBV6-2 or TRBV6-3 and TRBJ1-2, with a possible D match to TRBD1 (6 bases). The CDR3 sequence is 15 residues long. The V gene lost 5 bases and the J gene lost 0 bases, with 13 bases spanning the gap. Germline loops: CDR1 MNHEY, CDR2 SVGEGT.

This sequence joins TRBV10-3 and TRBJ1-5, with D hard to call. The CDR3 loop spans 16 amino acids. Germline CDR1 ENHRY, CDR2 SYGVKD. Trimming cost V 3 bases and J 0 bases, with 12 bases left between them. CDR3 sequence (DNA): TGTGCCATCAGTGAATCCGACAAATATAGCAATCAGCCCCAGCATTTT. Amino acid sequence: CAISESDKYSNQPQHF.

This clonotype turned up a few times. In DNA form, the CDR3 reads TGCGCCAGCAGTGAGGGTAACAGGGTTTTCTTT. Translated: CASSEGNRVFF. The rearrangement joins TRBV10-2 to TRBJ1-1; the D gene is possibly TRBD1 (6 bases). The CDR3 has 11 amino acids. The ends were cut back, 2 bases at V and 13 bases at J, with 11 bases in the middle. Germline CDR1 and CDR2: WSHSY and SAAADI.

The rearrangement uses TRBV19 and TRBJ1-5; no reliable D call. This CDR3 comprises 14 residues. The V end was cut by 3 bases, the J end by 3 bases, with 9 bases between. Germline loops: CDR1 LNHDA, CDR2 SQIVND (reference sequence). The CDR3 DNA reads TGTGCCAGTAGTATCGGCAGTTTCAATCAGCCCCAGCATTTT. Its protein product is CASSIGSFNQPQHF.

In this sample, this clonotype turned up a few times. One junction end disagrees with the germline gene, perhaps due to a read error. The chain couples TRBV12-3 or TRBV12-4 to TRBJ1-2; D is possibly TRBD1 (5 bases). The CDR3 runs to 13 residues. The CDR3 region has the DNA TGTGCCAGCAGTTTAGGAGGGGCTGCTGGCTGCACCTTC. It specifies CASSLGGAAGCTF.

The J gene is TRBJ1-2, the V gene TRBV7-2; perhaps TRBD1 as D (5 bases). Germline V gene sequence: CDR1 SGHTA, CDR2 FQGNSA. Trimming removed 1 base at V and 8 bases at J, with 17 bases between. The CDR3 runs to 15 residues. The CDR3 region has the DNA TGTGCCAGCAGCTTAGAGCCTGGGTCAGGGTGGGGCTACACCTTC. Translation: CASSLEPGSGWGYTF. Together with reference TRBV7-2 and TRBJ1-2, the CDR3 gives the full variable domain: GAGVSQSPSNKVTEKGKDVELRCDPISGHTALYWYRQSLGQGLEFLIYFQGNSAPDKSGLPSDRFSAERTGGSVSTLTIQRTQQEDSAVYLCASSLEPGSGWGYTFGSGTRLTVV.

The gene calls are TRBV6-1 and TRBJ2-7; 8 bases fit TRBD1. This CDR3 has 15 residues. Germline V CDR1 and CDR2: MNHNS, SASEGT. V trimming: 4 bases; J trimming: 2 bases; junction bases outside the gene matches: 7. The CDR3 sequence: CASSAPTGEAYEQYF. In DNA, the CDR3 is TGTGCCAGCAGTGCCCCGACAGGGGAAGCCTACGAGCAGTACTTC.

The chain recombines TRBV6-6 with TRBJ1-2; D is ambiguous. The CDR3 contains 17 residues. Trimming cost V 0 bases and J 2 bases, with 16 bases left between them. CDR1 MNHNY and CDR2 SVGAGI come from the germline V gene (reference sequence). CDR3 sequence: CASSYSSGRSTNYGYTF. CDR3 nucleotides: TGTGCCAGCAGTTACTCGAGCGGGAGGTCTACGAACTATGGCTACACCTTC.

This clonotype was seen ten or more times. The chain carries TRBV2 and TRBJ2-7; possibly TRBD1 for D (5 bases). Germline CDR1 is SNHLY and CDR2 is FYNNEI. This CDR3 comprises 15 residues. V dropped 7 bases and J dropped 3 bases, with 19 bases sitting between them. The CDR3 here is CASTEVGRTNYEQYF. The DNA for the CDR3 is TGTGCCAGCACCGAGGTTGGTAGGACAAACTACGAGCAGTACTTC.

This rearrangement joins TRBV5-1 to TRBJ1-1; no definite D call. Germline V gives CDR1 SGHRS, CDR2 YFSETQ. Trimming cost V 4 bases and J 0 bases, with 16 bases left between them. The CDR3 spans 16 residues. The CDR3 region has the DNA TGCGCCAGCAGCCAGTCTACGAACCTATTGAACACTGAAGCTTTCTTT. Amino acid sequence: CASSQSTNLLNTEAFF.

CDR3 coding DNA: TGCGCCAGCAGCATTACCGTGCCGGGACTAGCGGGACACACCGGGGAGCTGTTTTTT. Translating it yields CASSITVPGLAGHTGELFF. The chain recombines TRBV5-1 with TRBJ2-2; 13 bases match TRBD2. V shed 4 bases and J 3 bases; nucleotides not matched to a gene: 12. The CDR3 has 19 residues. Germline V gene sequence: CDR1 SGHRS, CDR2 YFSETQ.